This T cell receptor (beta chain) stems from a study of blood T cell repertoires in COVID-19. Study at large: Italy, Spain and the United States were the sources of the convalescent and acute COVID-19 samples. Nucleic acid was either cDNA or gDNA, and it came from T cells, B-cell-depleted T cells, or PBMCs.

V shed 2 bases and J shed 1 base, with 12 bases lying between them. The CDR3 spans 15 residues. In germline, CDR1 is SGHNT, CDR2 YYREEE (reference sequence). Methods used by the authors: Estimates of nucleated cell counts were drawn from the amplification of reference gene primers. This table comes from immunoSEQ multiplex PCR, and its TCRdb copy is limited to in-frame clones, with some not included. D and trimming come from the DNA, and the V and J calls and clone size come from that table. The data contain fewer than 350,000 clones, around four fifths of them singletons. The chain employs TRBV5-4 and TRBJ1-1; D perhaps matches TRBD1 (6 bases). This receptor was obtained from a woman between 45 and 65 years old with active or convalescent COVID-19. Sequenced: peripheral blood. The CDR3 DNA is TGTGCCAGCAGCTTCGGGACAAAACCGAACACTGAAGCTTTCTTT. Translation gives CASSFGTKPNTEAFF.